This T cell receptor beta chain came from a study of CD8+CD57+ T cells in acquired aplastic anemia. It was genomic DNA that served as the template for profiling TCR beta VDJ and CDR3. TCRdb reprocessed the reads with MiXCR, giving one entry per CDR3 protein. The sample yields approximately 260,000 distinct CDR3 sequences, roughly 82% seen once. Whole-study findings and limits: Around 29 CD8+ CDR3 sequences were shared between patients and controls.

For sequencing, patients were chosen who had shown expansion of CD8+CD57+ cells by flow cytometry. The patients, all of them, had severe acquired aplastic anemia. There was no therapy given to any patient before the blood sampling took place. V was clipped by 0 bases and J by 5 bases, with 16 bases between them. CDR1 ENHRY and CDR2 SYGVKD come from the germline V gene. This CDR3 spans 16 amino acids. There are a few counts of this clonotype. Its specificity is not known. The chain couples TRBV10-3 to TRBJ2-5; D uncertain. This receptor was identified in a human donor with aplastic anemia. The specimen was sorted CD4+, CD8+, or CD8+CD57+ T cells (not recorded which) from PBMCs. The CDR3 protein is CAISESSGEQMETQYF. CDR3 nucleotide sequence: TGTGCCATCAGTGAGTCTTCAGGAGAACAAATGGAGACCCAGTACTTC.